This TCR beta chain was sequenced during a study of blood T cell repertoires in COVID-19 (TCRdb year 2020). For the wider study: Samples from collaborators originated in the United States, Italy and Spain and spanned both the acute and convalescent phases of COVID-19. Nearly every sample came with metadata listing a de-identified subject ID, COVID-19 status, age in years and sex. Samples were obtained from the ongoing ImmuneRACE study (first 160 participants) and from over 1,000 subjects provided by 6 global collaborators. Where available, HLA class I and class II types were obtained from metadata supplied by the sample provider rather than from assay-based typing. The material from the prospective study consisted of cDNA or gDNA derived from T cells, B-cell-depleted T cells, or PBMCs. The repertoires were released in a freely available public database intended as a resource for research on the immune response to SARS-CoV-2. Subjects who had been exposed to COVID-19, were actively infected with it, or had recovered from it provided the deeply sampled blood TCRbeta repertoires that made up the dataset.

TCRbeta CDR3 regions were amplified from genomic DNA using the immunoSEQ Assay, a bias-controlled multiplex PCR. The original pipeline was this. The number of nucleated cells in each sample was estimated by amplification of reference gene primers within the assay. Sequence reads were collapsed and filtered to measure the absolute abundance of every unique TCRbeta CDR3 rearrangement. For each sample, productive Simpson clonality was calculated by taking the square root of Simpson's diversity index across productive rearrangements. The source is immuneACCESS, and TCRdb retained only in-frame sequences with V and J called. Part of the clones is not carried over; for the studies checked, unresolved V genes explain less than half of this, and the remainder is unexplained. V, J and clone size reflect that table, while D and trimming were determined from the DNA. Recorded for this sample are 250,000 to 300,000 clones; around nine tenths of them occurred a single time. The ten top clones hold under 3% of the sample.

Participants in the prospective study were enrolled through a virtual design, were aged about 18 to 89 years, and lived in about 25 United States geographic areas. Cohort assignment in the prospective study relied on participant-reported clinical history from a screening survey and a study questionnaire. Exposed participants had been in contact, within 2 weeks of entering the study, with a person who had a PCR-confirmed or clinician-diagnosed case of COVID-19. In the prospective study, whole blood, serum and a nasopharyngeal or oropharyngeal swab were collected from each participant by mobile phlebotomists. Additional blood draws and questionnaires over an approximately 2-month period could optionally be provided by prospective study participants. Prospective study blood samples were shipped either frozen or at room temperature before DNA extraction. As for this clone: The specificity of this receptor is unknown. No base-level quality is on record; no much larger clone is a single base apart.

Trimming costs V 3 bases and J 1 base, and their ends lie 7 bases apart. As encoded in the germline V gene (reference sequence), CDR1 is SGHNT while CDR2 is YYREEE. From the cysteine up to the phenylalanine, the CDR3 has a length of 13 residues. Only the CDR3 portion is preserved as DNA: 39 bases, with reading frame beginning at the first base. What the research found in general, with its limitations: The amount of clinical and demographic metadata varied by source and participant and was provided uncurated.

Sequencing was done on a sample of PBMCs or T cells enriched from blood (not recorded which). The clonotype was recovered from a woman in her fifties or sixties who had been exposed to COVID-19. This receptor chain uses TRBV5-4 and TRBJ1-1; no D gene can be assigned with confidence. The DNA sequence follows: TGTGCCAGCAGCTCTGGAGCGAACACTGAAGCTTTCTTT. Its translation is CASSSGANTEAFF.